Below, one TCR beta chain is given with its context. Its antigen is not identified. This specimen belongs to a study of post-analysis software for immune sequencing data. Whole-study results and caveats: In patients, TRBV5-6, TRBV5-1 and TRBV20-1 belonged to five or six TRBV segments found more frequently than in controls. For normalized Chao1 diversity, multiple sclerosis patients scored significantly lower than controls did. Batch-mates among the samples co-clustered strongly by F measure.

Unique molecular identifiers tagged the TCR beta cDNA libraries. Out of about 0.9 to 11 million T cells, roughly 0.5 million cDNA molecules were generated. TCRdb itself ran the PCR reads through MiXCR, one entry per CDR3 protein. The sample carries some 890,000 distinct CDR3 sequences, roughly 50% recorded once. CDR1 and CDR2 from the germline V gene are SQVTM and ANQGSEA. The CDR3 consists of 13 residues. V was clipped by 6 bases and J by 8 bases; unmatched bases: 10. V gene TRBV29-1 combines with J gene TRBJ2-1; 7 bases are shared with TRBD2. The TCR originated in a girl between 10 and 17 years old with multiple sclerosis. Sequencing used blood. The CDR3 spells CSVSGTIIHEQFF. In DNA, the CDR3 is TGCAGCGTCTCCGGGACTATAATCCATGAGCAGTTCTTC.